Shown below are 22 T cell receptor beta chains from a single sample sequenced in a study of T cells after yellow fever vaccination. Each CDR3 protein gets one entry after TCRdb re-called the 5' RACE reads with MiXCR. This table has under 500,000 distinct CDR3 sequences, 18% appearing once. The sample in question was PBMCs, obtained before the yellow fever booster vaccination. The receptor set was obtained from a man in his late teens or twenties who received the YFV17D yellow fever vaccine.

A few counts support this clonotype. The V call is TRBV29-1, the J call TRBJ2-1, with TRBD2 matching over 8 bases. CDR1 is SQVTM and CDR2 is ANQGSEA in the germline V gene. This CDR3 has 13 residues. J gave up 7 bases and V 4 bases, and 6 bases lay outside the gene matches. CDR3 residues: CSVAGLVGNEQFF. The CDR3 nucleotides read TGCAGCGTTGCGGGACTAGTGGGTAATGAGCAGTTCTTC.

The V and J genes are TRBV6-2 or TRBV6-3 and TRBJ1-2; the match to TRBD1 covers 7 bases. CDR3 length: 12 residues. Looked up from germline, CDR1 is MNHEY and CDR2 is SVGEGT. The V and J ends lost 8 bases and 8 bases, in that order; junction bases with no gene match: 8. The DNA of the CDR3 is TGTGCCAGCCGGACTAACAGGGGCGGCTACACCTTC. Translated: CASRTNRGGYTF.

This clonotype appeared a few times. V usage is TRBV7-2 and J usage is TRBJ1-1, with D uncertain. The CDR3 runs 13 residues. Germline CDR1 reads SGHTA; CDR2 reads FQGNSA. V lost 1 base, J lost 4 bases, and 7 bases lay in between. CDR3 loop: CASSLDWATEAFF. CDR3 sequence (DNA): TGTGCCAGCAGCTTAGATTGGGCCACTGAAGCTTTCTTT.

The sample holds a few counts of this clonotype. The rearrangement links TRBV15 to TRBJ2-2; 9 bases map to TRBD1. CDR1 is LNHNV, CDR2 YYDKDF, per germline (reference sequence). The CDR3 contains 15 residues. V lost 5 bases, J lost 5 bases, and 6 bases stayed unmatched. The CDR3 region is CATSARQGGTGELFF. The CDR3 nucleotides are TGTGCCACCAGCGCCAGACAGGGGGGGACCGGGGAGCTGTTTTTT.

The chain is built from TRBV2 and TRBJ2-1; the D gene is possibly TRBD1 (6 bases). CDR1 is SNHLY, CDR2 FYNNEI, per germline. Trimming cost V 2 bases and J 4 bases, with 12 bases left between them. This CDR3 has 15 residues. CDR3 in amino acids: CASSERTGWYNEQFF. The CDR3 DNA sequence: TGTGCCAGCAGTGAAAGAACAGGGTGGTACAATGAGCAGTTCTTC.

The chain employs TRBV4-1 and TRBJ2-2; D call uncertain. CDR1 MGHRA and CDR2 YSYEKL come from the germline V gene. Trimming took 3 bases from V and 9 from J, leaving 17 bases between them. CDR3 size: 15 residues. CDR3 in amino acids: CASSHPGLPSRELFF. In DNA, the CDR3 is TGCGCCAGCAGCCACCCCGGGCTACCGAGTCGGGAGCTGTTTTTT.

The V call is TRBV5-1, the J call TRBJ2-7, with D possibly being TRBD2 (9 bases). The V end lost 7 bases, the J end lost 5 bases, and 25 bases lay between the germline ends. The V gene's germline CDR1 is SGHRS and CDR2 YFSETQ. This CDR3 is 16 amino acids long. The CDR3 is CASAAAGGDRSHEQYF. CDR3 sequence (DNA): TGCGCCAGCGCCGCGGCGGGAGGGGACAGGTCCCACGAGCAGTACTTC. The full variable domain, with the rest looked up from reference TRBV5-1 and TRBJ2-7, is KAGVTQTPRYLIKTRGQQVTLSCSPISGHRSVSWYQQTPGQGLQFLFEYFSETQRNKGNFPGRFSGRQFSNSRSEMNVSTLELGDSALYLCASAAAGGDRSHEQYFGPGTRLTVT.

This clonotype was seen only a few times. The rearrangement links TRBV18 to TRBJ1-4, with 12 bases identical to TRBD1. After removal of 1 base from V and 7 bases from J, the junction contained 7 bases not matched to a gene. Germline CDR1 reads KGHSH; CDR2 reads LQKENI. The CDR3 is made up of 17 amino acids. The DNA for the CDR3 is TGTGCCAGCTCACCACGGGGACAGGGGGCGCGGAGTGAAAAACTGTTTTTT. Translated: CASSPRGQGARSEKLFF.

This clonotype was counted only a few times. The chain is built from TRBV20-1 and TRBJ1-2; 7 positions agree with TRBD1. The trim removed 0 bases at V and 8 bases at J, leaving 6 bases unmatched. CDR1 is DFQATT and CDR2 is SNEGSKA in the germline V gene (reference sequence). This CDR3 is built from 13 residues. The CDR3 region is CSARDSGGEGYTF. CDR3 bases: TGCAGTGCTAGAGATTCAGGGGGGGAAGGCTACACCTTC.

This chain links TRBV3-1 with TRBJ2-3, with 8 bases that match TRBD2. CDR1 LGHDT and CDR2 YNNKEL come from the germline V gene (reference sequence). V gave up 3 bases and J gave up 4 bases; unmatched junction bases: 9. The CDR3 has 16 amino acids. CDR3 residues: CASSHLGRGGPDTQYF. The CDR3 nucleotides are TGTGCCAGCAGCCATCTGGGACGGGGGGGCCCAGATACGCAGTATTTT.

The rearrangement uses TRBV7-3 and TRBJ2-2, with 7 bases aligning to TRBD1. The CDR3 contains 15 residues. The V gene end was trimmed by 5 bases and the J gene end by 6 bases; junction bases not matched to a gene: 9. Germline V gene data show CDR1 as SGHTA and CDR2 as FQGTGA. CDR3 sequence: CASSPHGTDPGELFF. The CDR3 DNA follows: TGTGCCAGCAGCCCCCACGGGACAGACCCCGGGGAGCTGTTTTTT.

The V and J genes are TRBV9 and TRBJ2-2; D not resolved. Looked up from germline, CDR1 is SGDLS and CDR2 is YYNGEE. With 1 base removed from V and 6 bases from J, the gap between germline ends came to 7 bases. The CDR3 totals 13 residues. This chain's CDR3 is CASSVPEAGELFF. CDR3 coding DNA: TGTGCCAGCAGCGTACCGGAAGCCGGGGAGCTGTTTTTT.

This clonotype was counted a few times. V and J are TRBV20-1 and TRBJ2-5; D call uncertain. CDR1 and CDR2 from the germline V gene are DFQATT and SNEGSKA (reference sequence). The CDR3 sequence is 13 residues long. With 0 bases removed from V and 2 bases from J, the gap between germline ends came to 7 bases. CDR3 in amino acids: CSARDTLQETQYF. Written as DNA, the CDR3 is TGCAGTGCTAGAGATACCCTGCAAGAGACCCAGTACTTC.

J is TRBJ1-6 and V is TRBV5-1; a possible D gene is TRBD1 (6 bases). Deletions cut 1 base from V and 10 bases from J, with 15 bases between. CDR3 length equals 15 residues. Germline V CDR1 and CDR2: SGHRS, YFSETQ. CDR3 bases: TGCGCCAGCAGCTTGTACGGGGGGCGGGGATCACCCCTCCACTTT. Translating gives CASSLYGGRGSPLHF. Supplemented by reference TRBV5-1 and TRBJ1-6, the full variable domain reads KAGVTQTPRYLIKTRGQQVTLSCSPISGHRSVSWYQQTPGQGLQFLFEYFSETQRNKGNFPGRFSGRQFSNSRSEMNVSTLELGDSALYLCASSLYGGRGSPLHFGNGTRLTVT.

The gene calls are TRBV15 and TRBJ1-3, with D hard to call. Germline V CDR1 and CDR2: LNHNV, YYDKDF (reference sequence). Trimming removed 0 bases from V and 2 bases from J, with 8 bases in between. CDR3 size: 15 residues. The CDR3, as DNA: TGTGCCACCAGCAGAGATTGGCAGACTGGAAACACCATATATTTT. Residues: CATSRDWQTGNTIYF.

The chain carries TRBV5-5 and TRBJ2-4; 8 bases align to TRBD1. The CDR3 has 12 residues. The junction had 2 bases not matched to a gene; V was cut back by 3 bases and J by 9 bases. Per the germline V gene, CDR1 is SGHKS and CDR2 is YYEKEE (reference sequence). The CDR3 here is CASSSGQGIQYF. CDR3 bases: TGTGCCAGCAGCTCAGGACAGGGCATTCAGTACTTC.

The V call is TRBV6-2 or TRBV6-3, the J call TRBJ2-6; D is unclear. V was trimmed by 0 bases and J by 0 bases, leaving 12 bases between them. The CDR3 has 18 residues. In germline, CDR1 is MNHEY, CDR2 SVGEGT. The CDR3 sequence is CASSYSMSSDSGANVLTF. CDR3 sequence (DNA): TGTGCCAGCAGTTACTCGATGTCTTCCGACTCTGGGGCCAACGTCCTGACTTTC.

The chain couples TRBV7-8 to TRBJ1-2; D uncertain. The length of the CDR3 is 14 residues. Germline CDR1 is SGHVS and CDR2 is FQNEAQ. V lost 3 bases and J 8 bases, leaving 16 bases between the germline ends. CDR3 residues: CASSLGLRRRGYTF. As DNA, the CDR3 is TGTGCCAGCAGCTTGGGTCTTCGTCGGAGGGGCTACACCTTC.

This clonotype was counted only a few times. This chain uses TRBV7-3 with TRBJ2-2; TRBD1 matches 9 bases. This CDR3 is 17 amino acids long. With 5 bases clipped from V and 3 bases from J, the junction kept 10 bases outside the gene matches. Germline V CDR1 and CDR2: SGHTA, FQGTGA. CDR3 protein: CASSPQTGGMDTGELFF. Here the CDR3 DNA reads TGTGCCAGCAGCCCCCAGACAGGGGGGATGGACACCGGGGAGCTGTTTTTT.

The chain uses TRBV29-1 and TRBJ2-2, with D uncertain. CDR1 is SQVTM and CDR2 is ANQGSEA in the germline V gene. V lost 6 bases to trimming and J lost 0 bases, with 5 bases between them. The CDR3 has 12 amino acids. CDR3 sequence: CSVGPNTGELFF. The CDR3 region has the DNA TGCAGCGTGGGTCCGAACACCGGGGAGCTGTTTTTT.

This clonotype was observed a handful of times. V usage is TRBV29-1 and J usage is TRBJ1-4; perhaps TRBD1 as D (5 bases). In germline, CDR1 is SQVTM, CDR2 ANQGSEA. The ends were cut back, 7 bases at V and 6 bases at J, with 15 bases in the middle. This CDR3 region has 13 residues. The CDR3 protein is CSGRDATDEKLFF. The CDR3 DNA sequence: TGCAGCGGCCGGGACGCTACCGATGAAAAACTGTTTTTT.

In its sample, this clonotype was seen a few times. CDR3: CASSSGGGGVNEQFF. CDR3 in DNA: TGTGCCAGCAGTTCAGGCGGCGGGGGGGTCAATGAGCAGTTCTTC. V usage is TRBV28 and J usage is TRBJ2-1; 9 bases map to TRBD2. The CDR3 runs to 15 residues. The V and J ends lost 4 bases and 6 bases, in that order; junction bases with no gene match: 7. Per the germline V gene, CDR1 is MDHEN and CDR2 is SYDVKM. Supplemented by reference TRBV28 and TRBJ2-1, the full variable domain reads DVKVTQSSRYLVKRTGEKVFLECVQDMDHENMFWYRQDPGLGLRLIYFSYDVKMKEKGDIPEGYSVSREKKERFSLILESASTNQTSMYLCASSSGGGGVNEQFFGPGTRLTVL.